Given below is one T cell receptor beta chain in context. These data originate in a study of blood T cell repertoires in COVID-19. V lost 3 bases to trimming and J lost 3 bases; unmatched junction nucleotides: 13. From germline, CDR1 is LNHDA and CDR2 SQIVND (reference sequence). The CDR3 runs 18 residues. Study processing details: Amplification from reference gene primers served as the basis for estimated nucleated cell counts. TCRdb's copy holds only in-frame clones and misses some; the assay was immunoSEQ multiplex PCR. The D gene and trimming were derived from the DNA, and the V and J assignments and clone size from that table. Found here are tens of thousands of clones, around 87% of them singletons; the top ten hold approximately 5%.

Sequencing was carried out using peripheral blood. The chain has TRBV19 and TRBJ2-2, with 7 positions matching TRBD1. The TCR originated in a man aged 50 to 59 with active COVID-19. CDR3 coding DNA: TGTGCCAGTAGTATCGGACAGGCTACCTGGAGGCACACCGGGGAGCTGTTTTTT. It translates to CASSIGQATWRHTGELFF.